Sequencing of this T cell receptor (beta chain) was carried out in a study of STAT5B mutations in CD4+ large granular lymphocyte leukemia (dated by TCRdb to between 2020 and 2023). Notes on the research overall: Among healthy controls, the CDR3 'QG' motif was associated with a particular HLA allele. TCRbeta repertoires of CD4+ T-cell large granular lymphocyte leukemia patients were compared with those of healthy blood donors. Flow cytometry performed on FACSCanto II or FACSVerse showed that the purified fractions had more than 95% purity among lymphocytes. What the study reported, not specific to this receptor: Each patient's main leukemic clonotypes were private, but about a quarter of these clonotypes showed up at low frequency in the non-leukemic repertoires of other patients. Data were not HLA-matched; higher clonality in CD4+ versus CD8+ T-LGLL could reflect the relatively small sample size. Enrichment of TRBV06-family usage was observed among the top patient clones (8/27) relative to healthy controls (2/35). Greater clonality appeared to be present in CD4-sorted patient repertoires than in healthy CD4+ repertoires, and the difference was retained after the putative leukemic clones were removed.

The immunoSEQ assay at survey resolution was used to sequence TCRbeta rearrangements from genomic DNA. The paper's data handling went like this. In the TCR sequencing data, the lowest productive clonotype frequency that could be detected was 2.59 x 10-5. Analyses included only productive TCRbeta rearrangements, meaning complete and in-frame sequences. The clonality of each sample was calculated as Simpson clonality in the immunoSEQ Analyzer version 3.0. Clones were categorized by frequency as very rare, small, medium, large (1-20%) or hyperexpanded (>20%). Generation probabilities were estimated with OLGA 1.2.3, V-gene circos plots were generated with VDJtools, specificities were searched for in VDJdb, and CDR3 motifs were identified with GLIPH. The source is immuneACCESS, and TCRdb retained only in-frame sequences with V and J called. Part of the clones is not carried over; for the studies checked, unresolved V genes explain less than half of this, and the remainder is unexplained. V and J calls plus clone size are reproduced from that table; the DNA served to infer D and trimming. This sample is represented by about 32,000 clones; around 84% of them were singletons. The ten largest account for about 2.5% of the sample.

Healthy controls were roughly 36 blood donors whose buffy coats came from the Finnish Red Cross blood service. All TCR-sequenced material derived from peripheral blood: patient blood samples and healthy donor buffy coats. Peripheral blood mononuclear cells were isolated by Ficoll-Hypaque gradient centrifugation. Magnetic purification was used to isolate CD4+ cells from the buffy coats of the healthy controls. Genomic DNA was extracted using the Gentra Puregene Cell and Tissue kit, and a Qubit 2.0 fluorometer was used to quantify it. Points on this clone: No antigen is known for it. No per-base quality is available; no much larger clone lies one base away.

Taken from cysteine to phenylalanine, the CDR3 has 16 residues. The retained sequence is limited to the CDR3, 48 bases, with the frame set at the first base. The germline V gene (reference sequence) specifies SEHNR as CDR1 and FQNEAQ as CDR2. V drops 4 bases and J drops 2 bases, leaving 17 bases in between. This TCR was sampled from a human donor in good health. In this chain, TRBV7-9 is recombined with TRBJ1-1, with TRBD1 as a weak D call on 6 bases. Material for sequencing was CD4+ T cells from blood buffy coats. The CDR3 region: CASSSRSGGPNTEAFF. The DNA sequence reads TGTGCCAGCAGCTCCCGATCGGGGGGCCCTAACACTGAAGCTTTCTTT. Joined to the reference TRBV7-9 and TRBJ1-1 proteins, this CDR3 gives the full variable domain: DTGVSQNPRHKITKRGQNVTFRCDPISEHNRLYWYRQTLGQGPEFLTYFQNEAQLEKSRLLSDRFSAERPKGSFSTLEIQRTEQGDSAMYLCASSSRSGGPNTEAFFGQGTRLTVV.